The rows below give T cell receptor beta chains drawn from one sample of a study of cytomegalovirus exposure and HLA in healthy donors. The data were produced by immunoSEQ multiplex PCR, yet TCRdb's version contains in-frame clones alone and is incomplete. Found here are 180,000 or so clones, more than 70% of them singletons; the top ten hold 1.4%. The sequencing sample was made of PBMCs. Receptors originate from a girl aged 10-17 years in good health and CMV-seropositive. Each CDR3 is given with its conserved first and last residue. Each record gives: D gene, V gene, J gene, clone size, CDR3 protein, CDR3 DNA. The D gene is left open where the match is weak. The size of a clone is reported for some rows only, either as once, few or many, or as a class for expanded clones.

d_call: TRBD2; v_call: TRBV25-1; j_call: TRBJ2-3; clone_size: -; cdr3_aa: CASSEGAAGGRLNTQYF; cdr3_nt: TGTGCCAGCAGTGAAGGGGCAGCGGGAGGCCGCTTGAATACGCAGTATTTT
d_call: -; v_call: TRBV7-9; j_call: TRBJ1-2; clone_size: once; cdr3_aa: CASSPSGDNGYTF; cdr3_nt: TGTGCCAGCAGCCCCAGCGGGGACAATGGCTACACCTTC
d_call: -; v_call: TRBV27; j_call: TRBJ2-6; clone_size: -; cdr3_aa: CASSLLGYGANVLTF; cdr3_nt: TGTGCCAGCAGTTTACTCGGGTATGGGGCCAACGTCCTGACTTTC
d_call: -; v_call: TRBV4-1; j_call: TRBJ2-7; clone_size: -; cdr3_aa: CASSRTGYEQYF; cdr3_nt: TGCGCCAGCAGCCGGACGGGATACGAGCAGTACTTC
d_call: TRBD1; v_call: TRBV4-2; j_call: TRBJ1-5; clone_size: once; cdr3_aa: CASSQDIPQGTQPQHF; cdr3_nt: TGTGCCAGCAGCCAAGATATCCCACAGGGGACTCAGCCCCAGCATTTT
d_call: TRBD1; v_call: TRBV2; j_call: TRBJ1-2; clone_size: once; cdr3_aa: CASKPGTGVRYTF; cdr3_nt: TGTGCCAGCAAACCCGGGACAGGGGTTCGCTACACCTTC
d_call: TRBD2; v_call: TRBV5-1; j_call: TRBJ2-5; clone_size: -; cdr3_aa: CASSLLAGGRETQYF; cdr3_nt: TGCGCCAGCAGCTTGCTAGCGGGAGGGAGAGAGACCCAGTACTTC
d_call: -; v_call: TRBV27; j_call: TRBJ1-5; clone_size: -; cdr3_aa: CASSLSPGWNQPQHF; cdr3_nt: TGTGCCAGCAGTTTATCCCCAGGATGGAATCAGCCCCAGCATTTT
d_call: -; v_call: TRBV19; j_call: TRBJ2-1; clone_size: once; cdr3_aa: CASSLGSPPYNEQFF; cdr3_nt: TGTGCCAGTAGTTTAGGGAGTCCCCCGTACAATGAGCAGTTCTTC
d_call: TRBD1; v_call: TRBV30; j_call: TRBJ1-5; clone_size: -; cdr3_aa: CAWSGPRGDQPQHF; cdr3_nt: TGTGCCTGGAGCGGACCCAGGGGGGACCAGCCCCAGCATTTT
d_call: -; v_call: TRBV6-1; j_call: TRBJ2-7; clone_size: few; cdr3_aa: CASSEAPGHNEQYF; cdr3_nt: TGTGCCAGCAGTGAAGCCCCGGGTCACAACGAGCAGTACTTC
d_call: TRBD2; v_call: TRBV10-3; j_call: TRBJ2-7; clone_size: -; cdr3_aa: CAMNSGLAFSYEQYF; cdr3_nt: TGTGCCATGAACTCGGGACTAGCGTTCTCCTACGAGCAGTACTTC
d_call: -; v_call: TRBV7-8; j_call: TRBJ2-3; clone_size: -; cdr3_aa: CASSFQRAFSTDTQYF; cdr3_nt: TGTGCCAGCAGCTTCCAGCGGGCGTTTAGCACAGATACGCAGTATTTT
d_call: TRBD1; v_call: TRBV6-5; j_call: TRBJ1-1; clone_size: -; cdr3_aa: CASGTGRLNTEAFF; cdr3_nt: TGTGCCAGCGGGACAGGGCGCTTGAACACTGAAGCTTTCTTT
d_call: -; v_call: TRBV10-2; j_call: TRBJ1-3; clone_size: -; cdr3_aa: CASTAGTNTIYF; cdr3_nt: TGCGCCAGCACGGCAGGGACTAACACCATATATTTT
d_call: TRBD1; v_call: TRBV19; j_call: TRBJ2-7; clone_size: -; cdr3_aa: CASSMIGTGSSYEQYF; cdr3_nt: TGTGCCAGTAGTATGATCGGGACAGGGAGCTCCTACGAGCAGTACTTC
d_call: -; v_call: TRBV29-1; j_call: TRBJ2-1; clone_size: -; cdr3_aa: CSVGRQGGNNEQFF; cdr3_nt: TGCAGCGTGGGGAGGCAGGGTGGGAACAATGAGCAGTTCTTC
d_call: -; v_call: TRBV7-9; j_call: TRBJ1-1; clone_size: -; cdr3_aa: CAIQGPADTAEAFF; cdr3_nt: TGTGCCATTCAGGGTCCGGCCGATACGGCTGAAGCTTTCTTT
d_call: TRBD2; v_call: TRBV25-1; j_call: TRBJ2-7; clone_size: -; cdr3_aa: CASSAGLANEQYF; cdr3_nt: TGTGCCAGCAGCGCGGGACTAGCAAACGAGCAGTACTTC
d_call: TRBD2; v_call: TRBV7-8; j_call: TRBJ2-1; clone_size: -; cdr3_aa: CASSLAREGSYNEQFF; cdr3_nt: TGTGCCAGTTCCCTGGCGCGGGAGGGGTCCTACAATGAGCAGTTCTTC
d_call: TRBD1; v_call: TRBV5-1; j_call: TRBJ2-5; clone_size: -; cdr3_aa: CASSLGVLDRAGETQYF; cdr3_nt: TGCGCCAGCAGCTTGGGGGTTTTGGACAGGGCAGGCGAGACCCAGTACTTC
d_call: TRBD2; v_call: TRBV6-1; j_call: TRBJ2-7; clone_size: few; cdr3_aa: CASSEWSSGGSYEQYF; cdr3_nt: TGTGCCAGCAGTGAATGGTCTAGCGGCGGTTCCTACGAGCAGTACTTC
d_call: TRBD2; v_call: TRBV7-3; j_call: TRBJ2-2; clone_size: -; cdr3_aa: CASSLTASGSTGELFF; cdr3_nt: TGTGCCAGCAGCTTAACGGCTAGCGGGAGTACCGGGGAGCTGTTTTTT
d_call: -; v_call: TRBV10-2; j_call: TRBJ2-7; clone_size: once; cdr3_aa: CASSEPAGHEQYF; cdr3_nt: TGCGCCAGCAGTGAGCCAGCAGGCCACGAGCAGTACTTC
d_call: TRBD1; v_call: TRBV5-1; j_call: TRBJ1-5; clone_size: -; cdr3_aa: CASSLRQGGQPQHF; cdr3_nt: TGCGCCAGCAGCCTTCGACAGGGGGGCCAGCCCCAGCATTTT
d_call: TRBD2; v_call: TRBV7-6; j_call: TRBJ2-5; clone_size: -; cdr3_aa: CASSSTSGSFQETQYF; cdr3_nt: TGTGCCAGCAGCTCGACTAGCGGGAGTTTCCAAGAGACCCAGTACTTC
d_call: -; v_call: TRBV4-1; j_call: TRBJ2-1; clone_size: -; cdr3_aa: CASRPLGLNNEQFF; cdr3_nt: TGCGCCAGCAGACCCCTGGGACTGAACAATGAGCAGTTCTTC
d_call: -; v_call: TRBV28; j_call: TRBJ2-2; clone_size: few; cdr3_aa: CASSLVGYGEGLFF; cdr3_nt: TGTGCCAGCAGTTTAGTCGGCTACGGAGAGGGGCTGTTTTTT
d_call: -; v_call: TRBV7-2; j_call: TRBJ2-5; clone_size: few; cdr3_aa: CASSLVRRAGETQYF; cdr3_nt: TGTGCCAGCAGCTTAGTGCGGCGAGCGGGCGAGACCCAGTACTTC
d_call: -; v_call: TRBV5-6; j_call: TRBJ2-2; clone_size: -; cdr3_aa: CASSLEAVNTGELFF; cdr3_nt: TGTGCCAGCAGCTTGGAGGCGGTGAACACCGGGGAGCTGTTTTTT
d_call: TRBD2; v_call: TRBV19; j_call: TRBJ2-1; clone_size: few; cdr3_aa: CASIAGELGNEQFF; cdr3_nt: TGTGCCAGTATAGCGGGAGAGTTGGGTAATGAGCAGTTCTTC
d_call: TRBD1; v_call: TRBV19; j_call: TRBJ2-2; clone_size: -; cdr3_aa: CASSISSTGSGELFF; cdr3_nt: TGTGCCAGTAGTATATCCTCGACAGGGTCCGGGGAGCTGTTTTTT
d_call: TRBD2; v_call: TRBV30; j_call: TRBJ2-3; clone_size: -; cdr3_aa: CAWSVLAGTDTQYF; cdr3_nt: TGTGCCTGGAGTGTACTAGCGGGCACAGATACGCAGTATTTT
d_call: TRBD2; v_call: TRBV25-1; j_call: TRBJ2-3; clone_size: -; cdr3_aa: CATSGSGTDTQYF; cdr3_nt: TGTGCCACTAGCGGGAGCGGGACAGATACGCAGTATTTT
d_call: TRBD1; v_call: TRBV9; j_call: TRBJ2-7; clone_size: -; cdr3_aa: CASSPPPGQGASEQYF; cdr3_nt: TGTGCCAGCAGCCCCCCTCCGGGACAGGGGGCCTCCGAGCAGTACTTC
d_call: -; v_call: TRBV29-1; j_call: TRBJ1-1; clone_size: -; cdr3_aa: CSALLPVEAFF; cdr3_nt: TGCAGCGCCCTACTACCCGTTGAAGCTTTCTTT
d_call: -; v_call: TRBV29-1; j_call: TRBJ1-1; clone_size: -; cdr3_aa: CSVERRYHTEAFF; cdr3_nt: TGCAGCGTTGAGAGGCGTTATCACACTGAAGCTTTCTTT
d_call: TRBD1; v_call: TRBV15; j_call: TRBJ2-7; clone_size: -; cdr3_aa: CATSRDRVSGSYEQYF; cdr3_nt: TGTGCCACCAGCAGGGACAGGGTGTCAGGCTCCTACGAGCAGTACTTC
d_call: TRBD1; v_call: TRBV27; j_call: TRBJ1-1; clone_size: -; cdr3_aa: CASSLTGGAFTEAFF; cdr3_nt: TGTGCCAGCAGTTTGACAGGGGGCGCGTTCACTGAAGCTTTCTTT
d_call: TRBD1; v_call: TRBV5-1; j_call: TRBJ2-1; clone_size: -; cdr3_aa: CASSPLGDSYNEQFF; cdr3_nt: TGCGCCAGCAGTCCTCTCGGGGACAGCTACAATGAGCAGTTCTTC
d_call: -; v_call: TRBV25-1; j_call: TRBJ2-5; clone_size: -; cdr3_aa: CASSGRGSGQETQYF; cdr3_nt: TGTGCCAGCAGTGGCCGAGGGAGCGGCCAAGAGACCCAGTACTTC
d_call: TRBD2; v_call: TRBV7-6; j_call: TRBJ2-7; clone_size: -; cdr3_aa: CASSLAGSGSSYEQYF; cdr3_nt: TGTGCCAGCAGCTTAGCGGGTAGCGGGAGCTCCTACGAGCAGTACTTC
d_call: TRBD2; v_call: TRBV10-3; j_call: TRBJ2-5; clone_size: -; cdr3_aa: CAISEPATSGSEETQYF; cdr3_nt: TGTGCCATCAGTGAGCCGGCGACTAGCGGGAGTGAAGAGACCCAGTACTTC
d_call: -; v_call: TRBV30; j_call: TRBJ2-7; clone_size: -; cdr3_aa: CAGGVSYEQYF; cdr3_nt: TGTGCCGGAGGGGTCTCCTACGAGCAGTACTTC
d_call: -; v_call: TRBV30; j_call: TRBJ1-1; clone_size: -; cdr3_aa: CAWSTQGSTEAFF; cdr3_nt: TGTGCCTGGAGTACCCAGGGGAGCACTGAAGCTTTCTTT
d_call: -; v_call: TRBV19; j_call: TRBJ1-2; clone_size: -; cdr3_aa: CASSIDRGGYTF; cdr3_nt: TGTGCCAGTAGTATAGATCGGGGTGGCTACACCTTC
d_call: TRBD1; v_call: TRBV25-1; j_call: TRBJ2-3; clone_size: -; cdr3_aa: CASSNLRDRNTDTQYF; cdr3_nt: TGTGCCAGCAGCAACCTCCGGGACAGGAACACAGATACGCAGTATTTT
d_call: TRBD1; v_call: TRBV6-5; j_call: TRBJ1-1; clone_size: -; cdr3_aa: CASIPGQGREAFF; cdr3_nt: TGTGCCAGCATCCCGGGACAGGGTAGAGAAGCTTTCTTT
d_call: TRBD1; v_call: TRBV5-1; j_call: TRBJ1-2; clone_size: few; cdr3_aa: CASSPNWDSLYGYTF; cdr3_nt: TGCGCCAGCAGCCCCAATTGGGACAGCCTCTATGGCTACACCTTC
d_call: TRBD2; v_call: TRBV27; j_call: TRBJ2-5; clone_size: -; cdr3_aa: CASSTTDWGGQETQYF; cdr3_nt: TGTGCCAGCAGCACGACGGATTGGGGAGGGCAAGAGACCCAGTACTTC
d_call: TRBD1; v_call: TRBV4-1; j_call: TRBJ2-7; clone_size: -; cdr3_aa: CASSVQGENEQYF; cdr3_nt: TGCGCCAGCAGCGTACAGGGGGAGAACGAGCAGTACTTC
d_call: TRBD2; v_call: TRBV7-7; j_call: TRBJ2-1; clone_size: -; cdr3_aa: CASSLASGRDGEQFF; cdr3_nt: TGTGCCAGCAGCTTAGCTAGCGGGAGGGATGGTGAGCAGTTCTTC
d_call: TRBD1; v_call: TRBV18; j_call: TRBJ1-3; clone_size: few; cdr3_aa: CASSPWDRGTRNTIYF; cdr3_nt: TGTGCCAGCTCACCATGGGACAGGGGTACCAGAAACACCATATATTTT
d_call: TRBD2; v_call: TRBV19; j_call: TRBJ2-1; clone_size: -; cdr3_aa: CASTDSGLSYNEQFF; cdr3_nt: TGTGCCAGTACCGATAGCGGGCTTTCCTACAATGAGCAGTTCTTC
d_call: -; v_call: TRBV5-8; j_call: TRBJ2-5; clone_size: -; cdr3_aa: CASSPDSPRGTQYF; cdr3_nt: TGTGCCAGCAGCCCCGACAGTCCCCGAGGGACCCAGTACTTC